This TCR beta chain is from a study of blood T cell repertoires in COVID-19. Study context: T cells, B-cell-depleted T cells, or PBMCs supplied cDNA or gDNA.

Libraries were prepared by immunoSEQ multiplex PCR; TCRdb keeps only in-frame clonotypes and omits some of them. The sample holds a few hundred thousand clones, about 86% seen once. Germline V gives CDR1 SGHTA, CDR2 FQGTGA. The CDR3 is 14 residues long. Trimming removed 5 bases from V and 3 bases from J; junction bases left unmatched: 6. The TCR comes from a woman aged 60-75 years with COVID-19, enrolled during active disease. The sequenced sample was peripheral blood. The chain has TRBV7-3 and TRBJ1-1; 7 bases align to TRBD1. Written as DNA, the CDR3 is TGTGCCAGCAGCCCCGATCAGGGGGACACTGAAGCTTTCTTT. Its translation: CASSPDQGDTEAFF. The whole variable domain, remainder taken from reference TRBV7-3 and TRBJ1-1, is GAGVSQTPSNKVTEKGKYVELRCDPISGHTALYWYRQSLGQGPEFLIYFQGTGAADDSGLPNDRFFAVRPEGSVSTLKIQRTERGDSAVYLCASSPDQGDTEAFFGQGTRLTVV.